The rows below give T cell receptor beta chains drawn from one sample of a study of long-term antiretroviral therapy in people with HIV. Method: immunoSEQ multiplex PCR; TCRdb's copy keeps in-frame clones and lacks some. Of around 27,000 clones listed, about 85% are singletons. This sample comprised unsorted PBMCs, obtained 3 years after starting antiretroviral therapy. These receptors all stem from a man aged 40-55 years with HIV. Both conserved end residues are part of each CDR3. The order of the fields is D gene, clone size, J gene, V gene, CDR3 protein, CDR3 DNA. A D gene is named only where the DNA matches it firmly. Clone sizes are given selectively: once, few, many, or a class where the clone is expanded.

>TRBD2|-|TRBJ2-2|TRBV4-1
CASSQALAGVANTGELFF
TGCGCCAGCAGCCAAGCCCTAGCGGGAGTTGCGAACACCGGGGAGCTGTTTTTT
>TRBD1|-|TRBJ1-5|TRBV5-8
CASSLQRDSHQPQHF
TGTGCCAGCAGCTTGCAACGGGACAGCCATCAGCCCCAGCATTTT
>-|few|TRBJ2-7|TRBV7-9
CASSRTTGLLSYEQYF
TGTGCCAGCAGCCGAACGACAGGACTCCTCTCCTACGAGCAGTACTTC
>TRBD1|-|TRBJ1-4|TRBV2
CASGPGGGVGEKLFF
TGTGCCAGCGGGCCGGGAGGGGGCGTGGGAGAAAAACTGTTTTTT
>-|few|TRBJ2-2|TRBV19
CASRGRGSTGELFF
TGTGCCAGTAGGGGCAGGGGTTCCACCGGGGAGCTGTTTTTT
>-|-|TRBJ2-5|TRBV19
CASSMGWEETQYF
TGTGCCAGTAGTATGGGGTGGGAAGAGACCCAGTACTTC
>TRBD1|-|TRBJ2-1|TRBV7-9
CASSPPRQGAYNEQFF
TGTGCCAGCAGCCCCCCACGACAGGGCGCCTACAATGAGCAGTTCTTC
>TRBD1|few|TRBJ1-2|TRBV27
CASSPPGQKFYGYTF
TGTGCCAGCAGTCCTCCGGGACAGAAATTCTATGGCTACACCTTC
>TRBD2|-|TRBJ2-3|TRBV6-1
CASSEEREGTDTQYF
TGTGCCAGCAGTGAAGAGCGGGAGGGCACAGATACGCAGTATTTT
>TRBD1|-|TRBJ2-2|TRBV2
CASSVLGQGEAGELFF
TGTGCCAGCAGTGTTTTAGGACAGGGTGAGGCCGGGGAGCTGTTTTTT
>TRBD1|-|TRBJ2-2|TRBV5-6
CASSLPDRAEIGELFF
TGTGCCAGCAGCTTACCCGACAGGGCCGAGATCGGGGAGCTGTTTTTT
>-|-|TRBJ1-1|TRBV18
CASSPDRLNTEAFF
TGTGCCAGCTCACCTGACAGGCTGAACACTGAAGCTTTCTTT
>-|-|TRBJ2-2|TRBV9
CASSFLLTENTGELFF
TGTGCCAGCAGCTTCCTCCTGACGGAGAACACCGGGGAGCTGTTTTTT
>-|-|TRBJ2-4|TRBV27
CASSYAARSAKNIQYF
TGTGCCAGCAGTTACGCCGCCCGGAGTGCCAAAAACATTCAGTACTTC
>TRBD1|few|TRBJ1-5|TRBV19
CASSMQGQGGRPQHF
TGTGCCAGTAGTATGCAGGGGCAGGGGGGAAGGCCCCAGCATTTT
>-|-|TRBJ2-3|TRBV27
CASSYGGLGTDTQYF
TGTGCCAGCAGTTATGGGGGGCTCGGCACAGATACGCAGTATTTT
>-|-|TRBJ1-1|TRBV11-3
CASSSSRKFTGTEAFF
TGTGCCAGCAGCAGCTCAAGGAAGTTCACGGGCACTGAAGCTTTCTTT
>TRBD1|-|TRBJ1-1|TRBV5-5
CASNRDRRRTEAFF
TGTGCCAGCAACCGGGACAGGCGTCGCACTGAAGCTTTCTTT
>TRBD1|-|TRBJ2-7|TRBV5-1
CASSLEPGTGIYEQYF
TGCGCCAGCAGCTTGGAACCCGGGACAGGGATCTACGAGCAGTACTTC
>TRBD2|-|TRBJ2-1|TRBV6-5
CASSRAGGRNNEQFF
TGTGCCAGCAGCCGAGCGGGGGGGCGGAACAATGAGCAGTTCTTC
>-|-|TRBJ1-4|TRBV25-1
CASSADSINEKLFF
TGTGCCAGCAGTGCCGACAGCATCAATGAAAAACTGTTTTTT
>TRBD1|-|TRBJ2-7|TRBV5-1
CASSLAGQEYYEQYF
TGCGCCAGCAGCTTGGCAGGACAGGAGTACTACGAGCAGTACTTC
>TRBD2|once|TRBJ2-7|TRBV6-5
CASSISGGAQYF
TGTGCCAGCAGTATTAGCGGGGGGGCTCAGTACTTC
>TRBD1|-|TRBJ1-2|TRBV6-5
CASSYSWTGEYGYTF
TGTGCCAGCAGTTACTCGTGGACAGGGGAGTATGGCTACACCTTC
>TRBD1|once|TRBJ1-5|TRBV27
CASSQQGQGNQPQHF
TGTGCCAGCAGCCAACAGGGACAGGGGAATCAGCCCCAGCATTTT
>-|-|TRBJ1-6|TRBV6-1
CASSEAGPPDSPLHF
TGTGCCAGCAGTGAAGCAGGCCCACCAGATTCACCCCTCCACTTT
>-|once|TRBJ2-1|TRBV30
CAWSSGTETYNEQFF
TGTGCCTGGAGTTCCGGGACGGAAACCTACAATGAGCAGTTCTTC
>TRBD1|-|TRBJ2-1|TRBV19
CASSKDRGYNEQFF
TGTGCCAGTAGTAAAGACAGGGGGTACAATGAGCAGTTCTTC
>TRBD1|-|TRBJ1-6|TRBV5-1
CASSLDQGASSYNSPLHF
TGCGCCAGCAGCTTGGATCAGGGGGCGAGCTCCTATAATTCACCCCTCCACTTT
>TRBD2|-|TRBJ2-5|TRBV7-8
CASSLDRSGRAYETQYF
TGTGCCAGCAGCTTGGACCGTAGCGGGAGGGCCTATGAGACCCAGTACTTC
>TRBD1|-|TRBJ1-2|TRBV5-6
CASTFGTVAVLDGYTF
TGTGCCAGCACCTTTGGGACAGTAGCCGTGTTGGATGGCTACACCTTC
>-|-|TRBJ2-1|TRBV5-6
CASSDHLSYNEQFF
TGTGCCAGCAGCGACCACCTTTCCTACAATGAGCAGTTCTTC
>-|-|TRBJ1-5|TRBV2
CASRGNRVNQPQHF
TGTGCCAGCAGGGGGAACAGGGTCAATCAGCCCCAGCATTTT
>TRBD1|-|TRBJ2-4|TRBV19
CASSRGQGDLAKNIQYF
TGTGCCAGCTCTAGGGGGCAGGGCGATCTAGCCAAAAACATTCAGTACTTC
>TRBD1|-|TRBJ1-2|TRBV13
CASSRGDSYNYGYTF
TGTGCCAGCAGCCGCGGGGACAGCTATAACTATGGCTACACCTTC
>-|-|TRBJ2-1|TRBV11-2
CASSLGAGDEQFF
TGTGCCAGCAGCTTAGGAGCAGGGGATGAGCAGTTCTTC
>-|-|TRBJ2-7|TRBV6-5
CASSAPSTYEQYF
TGTGCCAGCAGCGCCCCTTCTACCTACGAGCAGTACTTC
>TRBD1|-|TRBJ1-2|TRBV5-6
CASSPGGAARYGYTF
TGTGCCAGCAGCCCAGGGGGGGCGGCTCGCTATGGCTACACCTTC
>-|-|TRBJ2-6|TRBV11-1
CASSRGASLSRGANVLTF
TGTGCCAGCAGCCGGGGGGCTAGTCTCTCCAGGGGGGCCAACGTCCTGACTTTC
>TRBD2|-|TRBJ2-1|TRBV2
CASSTGTSGMIGQFF
TGTGCCAGCAGTACCGGGACTAGCGGTATGATAGGTCAGTTCTTC
>-|-|TRBJ2-7|TRBV2
CASSGEGASSYEQYF
TGTGCCAGCAGTGGGGAGGGGGCGAGCTCCTACGAGCAGTACTTC
>-|-|TRBJ2-2|TRBV11-1
CASSLGATNTGELFF
TGTGCCAGCAGCTTGGGGGCCACGAACACCGGGGAGCTGTTTTTT
>-|few|TRBJ2-2|TRBV2
CASRVGHNTGELFF
TGTGCCAGCAGGGTAGGACACAACACCGGGGAGCTGTTTTTT
>TRBD1|-|TRBJ2-1|TRBV5-4
CASSGRDRGNEQFF
TGTGCCAGCAGTGGGAGGGACAGGGGCAATGAGCAGTTCTTC
>TRBD1|few|TRBJ2-7|TRBV11-1
CASSLAANRGLYEQYF
TGTGCCAGCAGCTTAGCCGCCAACAGGGGGCTCTACGAGCAGTACTTC
>-|-|TRBJ1-3|TRBV19
CASSSGLFSGNTIYF
TGTGCCAGTAGTTCGGGACTCTTCTCTGGAAACACCATATATTTT
>-|once|TRBJ1-1|TRBV11-2
CASSLGRVEAFF
TGTGCCAGCAGCTTAGGGCGAGTCGAAGCTTTCTTT
>-|-|TRBJ1-1|TRBV29-1
CSVGQGGNTEAFF
TGCAGCGTTGGGCAGGGTGGGAACACTGAAGCTTTCTTT
>TRBD1|-|TRBJ2-6|TRBV19
CASSQTGSGANVLTF
TGTGCCAGTAGCCAGACAGGGTCAGGGGCCAACGTCCTGACTTTC